This T cell receptor (beta chain) appears in the sequencing data of a study of T cell responses to AZD1222 COVID-19 vaccine. The protocol was immunoSEQ multiplex PCR, while the TCRdb copy is restricted to in-frame clones and leaves out a portion. The sample shows roughly 120,000 clones, 70% to 90% of them seen only once. General observations from the study: Regions 160-218 and 743-854 held dominance among vaccine-associated CD4 TCRs, which spanned spike. Donors were largely white British and mainly female; clonal diversity was possibly underestimated. Without day 14 samples, only post-peak T cell repertoires were studied.

This clone has just one count. The antigen is undetermined. This specimen consisted of peripheral blood, obtained 28 days after the second AZD1222 dose. The source is an adult who received the AZD1222 COVID-19 vaccine.

CDR3 protein: CASSLTGNTEAFF. The CDR3 coding sequence is TGTGCCAGTAGCCTCACAGGGAACACTGAAGCTTTCTTT. The J gene is TRBJ1-1, the V gene TRBV19, with D possibly being TRBD1 (5 bases). CDR1 LNHDA and CDR2 SQIVND come from the germline V gene (reference sequence). V was trimmed by 6 bases and J by 1 base, leaving 9 bases between them. The CDR3 runs to 13 residues.